Listed here are 12 T cell receptor beta chains from one sample, sequenced in a study of blood T cell repertoires in COVID-19. The protocol was immunoSEQ multiplex PCR, while the TCRdb copy is restricted to in-frame clones and leaves out a portion. The sample holds about 94,000 clones, around 87% seen once. Sample: peripheral blood. Every receptor here comes from a woman of 80 years or more with acute or convalescent COVID-19.

For this clone: The same CDR3 is also encoded by other DNA sequences in this sample. The chain couples TRBV19 to TRBJ1-5; D remains ambiguous. The V end was cut by 5 bases, the J end by 0 bases, with 11 bases between. In germline, CDR1 is LNHDA, CDR2 SQIVND (reference sequence). The CDR3 runs to 15 residues. The DNA for the CDR3 is TGTGCCAGTAGTCCCACGGAGATTAGCAATCAGCCCCAGCATTTT. Protein: CASSPTEISNQPQHF.

A single count supports this clone. V usage is TRBV19 and J usage is TRBJ1-3; D call uncertain. The CDR3 sequence is 13 residues long. Germline V CDR1 and CDR2: LNHDA, SQIVND (reference sequence). V lost 7 bases to trimming and J lost 2 bases, with 9 bases between them. The CDR3 protein is CASTSVPGNTIYF. The CDR3 bases are TGTGCCAGTACTTCAGTCCCTGGAAACACCATATATTTT. Drawing the rest from reference TRBV19 and TRBJ1-3, the complete variable domain is DGGITQSPKYLFRKEGQNVTLSCEQNLNHDAMYWYRQDPGQGLRLIYYSQIVNDFQKGDIAEGYSVSREKKESFPLTVTSAQKNPTAFYLCASTSVPGNTIYFGEGSWLTVV.

CDR3 in DNA: TGCAGTGCTAGTCCAGGGGGCAGAGGCGGGGAGCTGTTTTTT. This codes for CSASPGGRGGELFF. This rearrangement joins TRBV20-1 to TRBJ2-2, with 8 bases aligning to TRBD1. CDR1 is DFQATT, CDR2 SNEGSKA, per germline (reference sequence). With V trimmed by 3 bases and J by 7 bases, 7 bases remained unmatched. CDR3 length equals 14 residues.

The chain combines TRBV19 with TRBJ2-2, with D possibly being TRBD2 (5 bases). V was shortened by 4 bases and J by 0 bases, with 15 bases between the two germline ends. Germline values: CDR1 LNHDA, CDR2 SQIVND (reference sequence). CDR3 size: 17 residues. The CDR3 reads CASSKFGGGPNTGELFF. Written as DNA, the CDR3 is TGTGCCAGTAGTAAATTCGGAGGTGGGCCGAACACCGGGGAGCTGTTTTTT.

Only one count was recorded for this clone. The chain has TRBV2 and TRBJ1-4; 7 bases agree with TRBD1. V lost 9 bases to trimming and J lost 4 bases; unmatched junction nucleotides: 5. The germline V gene has CDR1 SNHLY and CDR2 FYNNEI. The CDR3 loop spans 13 amino acids. This chain's CDR3 is CASSRDSNEKLFF. Written as DNA, the CDR3 is TGTGCCAGTTCCCGGGACAGTAATGAAAAACTGTTTTTT.

The chain links TRBV15 to TRBJ1-2, with D perhaps TRBD1 (5 bases). Germline V gene lookup returns CDR1 LNHNV and CDR2 YYDKDF (reference sequence). The CDR3 consists of 14 residues. The V and J ends lost 0 bases and 8 bases respectively, with 13 bases between them. As DNA, the CDR3 is TGTGCCACCAGCAGAGATGGCAGGGTTCTCGGCTACACCTTC. It translates to CATSRDGRVLGYTF.

The rearrangement links TRBV6-5 to TRBJ1-4; no reliable D call. The germline gives CDR1 MNHEY, CDR2 SVGAGI. V shed 6 bases and J shed 0 bases, with 8 bases lying between them. CDR3 length: 14 amino acids. As DNA, the CDR3 is TGTGCCAGCAGCGGTATTGCAACTAATGAAAAACTGTTTTTT. Translation: CASSGIATNEKLFF.

This chain connects TRBV7-8 to TRBJ2-2; D perhaps matches TRBD2 (6 bases). The CDR3 is 15 amino acids. V lost 8 bases, J lost 7 bases, and 20 bases lay in between. Looked up from germline, CDR1 is SGHVS and CDR2 is FQNEAQ. The CDR3 protein is CASGPLVQGLGELFF. In DNA, the CDR3 is TGTGCCAGCGGACCCTTGGTCCAGGGACTCGGGGAGCTGTTTTTT.

The chain is built from TRBV21-1 and TRBJ1-5; the DNA was not compared with TRBD1, the D call given in the table. TRBV21-1 is designated a pseudogene. This CDR3 has 15 residues. Here the CDR3 DNA reads TGTGCCACCTTGACAGGCCCCTATAGCAATCAGCCCCAGCATTTT. Its translation: CATLTGPYSNQPQHF.

This chain joins TRBV18 and TRBJ1-1; tentative D call: TRBD1 (5 bases). Trimming removed 6 bases from V and 0 bases from J, with 14 bases in between. This CDR3 is built from 15 residues. Germline CDR1 reads KGHSH; CDR2 reads LQKENI. The chain's CDR3 is CASSYAGGLNTEAFF. In DNA, the CDR3 is TGTGCCAGCTCTTACGCGGGGGGATTGAACACTGAAGCTTTCTTT.

This rearrangement joins TRBV5-1 to TRBJ2-7, with D possibly matching TRBD2 (8 bases). Germline-derived CDR1 and CDR2 are SGHRS and YFSETQ. The length of the CDR3 is 17 residues. V lost 4 bases, J lost 6 bases, and 26 bases lay in between. The CDR3 DNA follows: TGCGCCAGCAGCCCGCAGGGGGGGAGCGGGAGTATGTCCGAGCAGTACTTC. It yields the protein CASSPQGGSGSMSEQYF.

V and J are TRBV2 and TRBJ1-1; unclear D gene. The CDR3 totals 14 residues. The V and J ends lost 4 bases and 5 bases respectively, with 14 bases between them. Germline-derived CDR1 and CDR2 are SNHLY and FYNNEI. For the CDR3, the DNA is TGTGCCAGCAGTGGTACACGCGGAGGGACTGAAGCTTTCTTT. Amino acids: CASSGTRGGTEAFF. Together with reference TRBV2 and TRBJ1-1, the CDR3 gives the full variable domain: EPEVTQTPSHQVTQMGQEVILRCVPISNHLYFYWYRQILGQKVEFLVSFYNNEISEKSEIFDDQFSVERPDGSNFTLKIRSTKLEDSAMYFCASSGTRGGTEAFFGQGTRLTVV.